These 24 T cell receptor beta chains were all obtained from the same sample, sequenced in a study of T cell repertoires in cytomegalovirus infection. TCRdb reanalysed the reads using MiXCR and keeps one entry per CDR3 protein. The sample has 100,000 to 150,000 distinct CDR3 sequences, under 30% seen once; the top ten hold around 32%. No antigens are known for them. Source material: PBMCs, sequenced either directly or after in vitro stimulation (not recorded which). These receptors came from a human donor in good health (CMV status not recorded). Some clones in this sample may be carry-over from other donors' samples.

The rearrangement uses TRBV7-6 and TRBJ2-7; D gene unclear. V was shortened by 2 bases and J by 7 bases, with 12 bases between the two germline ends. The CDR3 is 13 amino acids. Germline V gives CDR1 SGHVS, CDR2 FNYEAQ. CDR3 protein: CASSLSSLTEQYF. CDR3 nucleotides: TGTGCCAGCAGCTTATCCTCCCTAACGGAGCAGTACTTC.

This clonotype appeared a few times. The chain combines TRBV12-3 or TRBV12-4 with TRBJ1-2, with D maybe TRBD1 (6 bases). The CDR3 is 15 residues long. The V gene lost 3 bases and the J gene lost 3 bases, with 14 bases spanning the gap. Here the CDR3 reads CASSFARGAHYGYTF. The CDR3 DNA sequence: TGTGCCAGCAGTTTTGCCAGGGGCGCCCACTATGGCTACACCTTC.

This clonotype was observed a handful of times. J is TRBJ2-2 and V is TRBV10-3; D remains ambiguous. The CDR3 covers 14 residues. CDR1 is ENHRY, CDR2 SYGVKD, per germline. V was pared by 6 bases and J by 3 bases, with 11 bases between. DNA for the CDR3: TGTGCCATCAGAGATAGAACTCACACCGGGGAGCTGTTTTTT. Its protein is CAIRDRTHTGELFF.

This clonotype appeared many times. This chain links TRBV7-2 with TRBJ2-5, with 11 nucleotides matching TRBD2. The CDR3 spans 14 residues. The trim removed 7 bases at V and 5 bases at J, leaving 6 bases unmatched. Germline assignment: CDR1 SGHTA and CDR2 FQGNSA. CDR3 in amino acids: CASNIAGGSETQYF. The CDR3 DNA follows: TGTGCCAGCAACATAGCGGGAGGGTCGGAGACCCAGTACTTC.

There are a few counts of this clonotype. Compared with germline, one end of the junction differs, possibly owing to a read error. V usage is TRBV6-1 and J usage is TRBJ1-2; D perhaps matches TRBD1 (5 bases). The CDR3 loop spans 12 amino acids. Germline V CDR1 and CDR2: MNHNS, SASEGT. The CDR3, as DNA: TGTGCCAGCAGTGAGAGTCGGGGCAGCGCGAACTTC. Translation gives CASSESRGSANF.

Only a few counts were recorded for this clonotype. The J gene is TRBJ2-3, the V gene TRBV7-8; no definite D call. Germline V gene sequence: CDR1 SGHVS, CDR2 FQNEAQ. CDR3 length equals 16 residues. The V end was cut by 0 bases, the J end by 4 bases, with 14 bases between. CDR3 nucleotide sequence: TGTGCCAGCAGCTTAGCCCGGCTCCCCCCCCCAGATACGCAGTATTTT. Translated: CASSLARLPPPDTQYF.

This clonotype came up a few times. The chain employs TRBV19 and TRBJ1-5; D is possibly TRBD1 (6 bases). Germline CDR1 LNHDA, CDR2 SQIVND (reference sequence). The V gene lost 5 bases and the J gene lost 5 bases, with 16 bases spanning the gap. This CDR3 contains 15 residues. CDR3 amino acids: CASSFARGGHQPQHF. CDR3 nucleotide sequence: TGTGCCAGTAGTTTCGCACGGGGGGGCCATCAGCCCCAGCATTTT. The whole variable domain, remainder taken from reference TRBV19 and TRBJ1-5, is DGGITQSPKYLFRKEGQNVTLSCEQNLNHDAMYWYRQDPGQGLRLIYYSQIVNDFQKGDIAEGYSVSREKKESFPLTVTSAQKNPTAFYLCASSFARGGHQPQHFGDGTRLSIL.

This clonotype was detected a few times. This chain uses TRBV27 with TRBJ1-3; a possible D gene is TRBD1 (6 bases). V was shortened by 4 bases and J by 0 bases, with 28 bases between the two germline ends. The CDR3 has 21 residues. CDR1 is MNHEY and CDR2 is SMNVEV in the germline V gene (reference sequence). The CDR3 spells CASSSPCLKGGFLSSGNTIYF. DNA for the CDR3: TGTGCCAGCAGTTCTCCGTGCCTCAAAGGGGGTTTTTTGAGCTCTGGAAACACCATATATTTT.

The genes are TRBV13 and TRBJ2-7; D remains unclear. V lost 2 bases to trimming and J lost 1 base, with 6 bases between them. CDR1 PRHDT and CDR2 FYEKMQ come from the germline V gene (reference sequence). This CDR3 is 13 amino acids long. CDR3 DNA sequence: TGTGCCAGCAGCTTATTGGGGTCCTACGAGCAGTACTTC. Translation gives CASSLLGSYEQYF.

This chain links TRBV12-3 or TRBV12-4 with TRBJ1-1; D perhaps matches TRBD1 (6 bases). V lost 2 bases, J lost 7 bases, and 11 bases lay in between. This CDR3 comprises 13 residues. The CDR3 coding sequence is TGTGCCAGCAGTTTAAGGGCAGGGGATGAAGCTTTCTTT. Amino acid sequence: CASSLRAGDEAFF.

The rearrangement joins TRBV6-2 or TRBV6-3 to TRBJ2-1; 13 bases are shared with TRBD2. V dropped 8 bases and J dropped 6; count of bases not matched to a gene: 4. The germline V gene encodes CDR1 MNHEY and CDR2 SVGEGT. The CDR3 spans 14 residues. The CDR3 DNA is TGTGCCAGCCACGGACTAGCGGGAGCCAATGAGCAGTTCTTC. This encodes CASHGLAGANEQFF.

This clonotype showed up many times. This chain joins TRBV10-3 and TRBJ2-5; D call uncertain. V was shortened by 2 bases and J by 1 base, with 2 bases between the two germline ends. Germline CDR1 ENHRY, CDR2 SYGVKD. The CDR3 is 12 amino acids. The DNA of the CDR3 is TGTGCCATCAGTGAGGGCCAAGAGACCCAGTACTTC. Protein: CAISEGQETQYF.

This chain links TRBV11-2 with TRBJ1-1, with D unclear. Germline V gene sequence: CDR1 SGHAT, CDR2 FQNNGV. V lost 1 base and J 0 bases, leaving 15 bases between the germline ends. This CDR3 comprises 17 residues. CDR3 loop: CASSLGTGKFMNTEAFF. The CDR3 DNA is TGTGCCAGCAGCTTAGGTACGGGGAAATTCATGAACACTGAAGCTTTCTTT.

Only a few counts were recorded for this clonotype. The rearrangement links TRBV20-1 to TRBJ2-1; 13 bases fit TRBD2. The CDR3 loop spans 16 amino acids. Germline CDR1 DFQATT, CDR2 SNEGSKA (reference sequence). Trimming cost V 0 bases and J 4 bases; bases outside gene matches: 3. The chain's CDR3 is CSARDRTSGSYNEQFF. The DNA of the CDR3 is TGCAGTGCTAGAGATCGGACTAGCGGGAGTTACAATGAGCAGTTCTTC.

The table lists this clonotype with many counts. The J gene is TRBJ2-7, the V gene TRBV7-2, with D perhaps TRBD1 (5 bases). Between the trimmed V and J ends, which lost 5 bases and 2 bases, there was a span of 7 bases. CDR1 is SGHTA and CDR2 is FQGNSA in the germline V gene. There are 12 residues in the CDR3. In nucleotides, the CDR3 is TGTGCCAGCAGCCTACAGGCCTACGAGCAGTACTTC. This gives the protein CASSLQAYEQYF.

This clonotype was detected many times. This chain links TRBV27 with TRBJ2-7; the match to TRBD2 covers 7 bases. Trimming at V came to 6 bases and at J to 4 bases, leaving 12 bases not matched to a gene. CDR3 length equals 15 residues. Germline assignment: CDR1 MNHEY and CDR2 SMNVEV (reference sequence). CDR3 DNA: TGTGCCAGCAGCGAGAGCGGGGCCCTTAGTTACGAGCAGTACTTC. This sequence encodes CASSESGALSYEQYF.

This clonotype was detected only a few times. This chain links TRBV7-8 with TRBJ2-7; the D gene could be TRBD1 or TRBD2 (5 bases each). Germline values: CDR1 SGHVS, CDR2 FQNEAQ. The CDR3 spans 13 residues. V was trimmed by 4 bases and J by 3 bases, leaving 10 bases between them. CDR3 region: CASSSGRNYEQYV. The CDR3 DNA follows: TGTGCCAGCAGCTCGGGACGCAACTACGAGCAGTACGTC.

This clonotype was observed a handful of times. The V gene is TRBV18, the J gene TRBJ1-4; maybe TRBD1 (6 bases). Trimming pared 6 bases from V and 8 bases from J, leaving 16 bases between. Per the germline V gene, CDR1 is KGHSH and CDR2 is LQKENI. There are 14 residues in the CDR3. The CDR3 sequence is CASSTGNRQEKLFF. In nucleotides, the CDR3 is TGTGCCAGCTCCACAGGGAATCGGCAAGAAAAACTGTTTTTT.

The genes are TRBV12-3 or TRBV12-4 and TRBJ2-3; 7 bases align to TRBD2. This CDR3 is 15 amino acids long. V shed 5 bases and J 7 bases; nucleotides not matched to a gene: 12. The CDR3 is CASSRRGGEGNTQYF. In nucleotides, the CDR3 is TGTGCCAGCAGTCGACGCGGGGGTGAGGGGAATACGCAGTATTTT.

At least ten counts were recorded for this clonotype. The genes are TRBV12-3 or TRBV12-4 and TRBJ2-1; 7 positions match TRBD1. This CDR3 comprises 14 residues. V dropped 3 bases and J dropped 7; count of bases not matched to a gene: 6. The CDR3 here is CASSLGTEVNEQFF. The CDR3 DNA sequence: TGTGCCAGCAGTTTGGGGACAGAGGTAAATGAGCAGTTCTTC.

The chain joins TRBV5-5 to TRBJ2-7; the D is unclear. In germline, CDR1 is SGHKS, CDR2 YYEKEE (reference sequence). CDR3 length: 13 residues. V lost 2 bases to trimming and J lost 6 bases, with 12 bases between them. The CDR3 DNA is TGTGCCAGCAGCTTTCCGGGCTCGGCCGAGCAGTACTTC. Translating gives CASSFPGSAEQYF.

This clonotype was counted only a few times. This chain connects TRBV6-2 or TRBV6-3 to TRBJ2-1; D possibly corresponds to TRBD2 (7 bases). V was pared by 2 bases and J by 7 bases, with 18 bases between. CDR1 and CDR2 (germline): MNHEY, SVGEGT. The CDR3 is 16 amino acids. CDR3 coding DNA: TGTGCCAGCAGTTACCGGCCGGGGGGCTCCCCGAATGAGCAGTTCTTC. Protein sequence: CASSYRPGGSPNEQFF.

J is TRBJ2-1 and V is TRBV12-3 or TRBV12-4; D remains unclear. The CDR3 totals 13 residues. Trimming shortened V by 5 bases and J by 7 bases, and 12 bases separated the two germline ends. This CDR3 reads CASSPETRNEQFF. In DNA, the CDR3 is TGTGCCAGCAGTCCCGAGACGCGGAATGAGCAGTTCTTC.

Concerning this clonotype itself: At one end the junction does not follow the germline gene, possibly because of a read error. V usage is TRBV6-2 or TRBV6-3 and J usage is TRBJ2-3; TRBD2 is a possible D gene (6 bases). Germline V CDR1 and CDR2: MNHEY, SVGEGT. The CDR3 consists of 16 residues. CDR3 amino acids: CTSSLWRDLGTDTQYF. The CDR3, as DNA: TGTACCAGCAGTTTATGGCGGGACCTTGGCACAGATACGCAGTATTTT.